This TCR beta chain was identified in a study of Ad26.COV2.S vaccination and SARS-CoV-2 variants. Study details: Administration of Ad26.COV2.S was intramuscular, either once or twice 56 days apart. Overall study findings and caveats: Vaccine recipients showed a spike-specific TCR breadth that was higher than in placebo recipients.

Points on this clone: Its target is not known.

The CDR3 runs to 11 residues. In germline, CDR1 is LNHDA, CDR2 SQIVND (reference sequence). Trimming pared 7 bases from V and 9 bases from J, leaving 10 bases between. Using immunoSEQ multiplex PCR, the repertoire was profiled, and TCRdb retains in-frame clones only, with some absent. The sample lists 380,000 or so clones; 83% were seen once. Specified treatment: about 20 received Ad26.COV2.S at low or high dose, single or two shots; 5 received placebo; per-sample allocation not given. After the first vaccine or placebo injection, samples were drawn on day 63. SARS-CoV-2 spike from the Wuhan strain was encoded by the vaccine, an Ad26 vector.

The sequence was collected from a person aged 18-60 years who received the Ad26.COV2.S COVID-19 vaccine or a placebo. The rearrangement uses TRBV19 and TRBJ2-1; D unclear. The material sequenced was peripheral blood, taken in a trial of Ad26.COV2.S vaccine versus placebo. The CDR3 loop is CASKGPSEQFF. The CDR3 DNA reads as TGTGCCAGTAAGGGTCCCAGTGAGCAGTTCTTC. Using reference TRBV19 and TRBJ2-1 for the parts outside the CDR3, the full variable domain is DGGITQSPKYLFRKEGQNVTLSCEQNLNHDAMYWYRQDPGQGLRLIYYSQIVNDFQKGDIAEGYSVSREKKESFPLTVTSAQKNPTAFYLCASKGPSEQFFGPGTRLTVL.